One sample yielded the 5 T cell receptor beta chains listed below, sequenced in a study of blood T cell repertoires in COVID-19 (dated by TCRdb to about 2020). The library was produced with the immunoSEQ multiplex PCR assay. In its TCRdb copy, this immuneACCESS table keeps in-frame sequences only and misses some clones. Where compared with another copy, unresolved V genes explain less than half of these, and the others have no known cause. The sample contains some 200,000 clones, 78% of them found a single time. The biggest ten clones account for 17% of the sample. The specimen sequenced was PBMCs or T cells enriched from blood (not recorded which). These receptors were obtained from a woman between 50 and 59 years old who had recovered from COVID-19.

The table lists this clone with a count of one. V and J are TRBV28 and TRBJ1-3; the D gene is possibly TRBD1 (5 bases). Germline-derived CDR1 and CDR2 are MDHEN and SYDVKM. With 9 bases removed from V and 0 bases from J, the gap between germline ends came to 21 bases. The CDR3 is 17 amino acids. For the CDR3, the DNA is TGTGCCAGTGGCCGCGGGGGGACGTTTGACTCTGGAAACACCATATATTTT. Translating gives CASGRGGTFDSGNTIYF.

The CDR3 DNA sequence: TGTGCCAGCTCACCAGGAGCGGGGGAGACCCAGTACTTC. Its translation is CASSPGAGETQYF. This rearrangement joins TRBV18 to TRBJ2-5, with 7 positions matching TRBD2. V was pared by 2 bases and J by 5 bases, with 2 bases of the junction left unmatched. Germline lookup yields CDR1 KGHSH and CDR2 LQKENI. The CDR3 sequence is 13 residues long.

This clone was seen only a few times. The chain is built from TRBV5-6 and TRBJ2-7; TRBD1 is a possible D gene (6 bases). The CDR3 length is 15 residues. Germline V lookup: CDR1 SGHDT, CDR2 YYEEEE. V was clipped by 0 bases and J by 5 bases, with 15 bases between them. The CDR3 is CASSLVGRGEDEQYF. The DNA for the CDR3 is TGTGCCAGCAGCTTGGTTGGCAGGGGTGAGGACGAGCAGTACTTC.

This clone appeared a few times. The chain employs TRBV2 and TRBJ1-3; maybe TRBD1 (5 bases). CDR1 SNHLY and CDR2 FYNNEI come from the germline V gene. V was cut by 4 bases and J by 8 bases, with 12 bases left in between. The CDR3 runs 13 residues. The CDR3 DNA sequence: TGTGCCAGCAGTGGCCAGGGTTTATACACCATATATTTT. Translation gives CASSGQGLYTIYF.

The gene calls are TRBV18 and TRBJ2-6, with 8 bases lining up with TRBD1. The CDR3 is 18 amino acids. From germline, CDR1 is KGHSH and CDR2 LQKENI. With V trimmed by 0 bases and J by 2 bases, 6 bases remained unmatched. CDR3 nucleotides: TGTGCCAGCTCACCACCAACAGGGGGAAGAACTGGGGCCAACGTCCTGACTTTC. Amino acid sequence: CASSPPTGGRTGANVLTF.